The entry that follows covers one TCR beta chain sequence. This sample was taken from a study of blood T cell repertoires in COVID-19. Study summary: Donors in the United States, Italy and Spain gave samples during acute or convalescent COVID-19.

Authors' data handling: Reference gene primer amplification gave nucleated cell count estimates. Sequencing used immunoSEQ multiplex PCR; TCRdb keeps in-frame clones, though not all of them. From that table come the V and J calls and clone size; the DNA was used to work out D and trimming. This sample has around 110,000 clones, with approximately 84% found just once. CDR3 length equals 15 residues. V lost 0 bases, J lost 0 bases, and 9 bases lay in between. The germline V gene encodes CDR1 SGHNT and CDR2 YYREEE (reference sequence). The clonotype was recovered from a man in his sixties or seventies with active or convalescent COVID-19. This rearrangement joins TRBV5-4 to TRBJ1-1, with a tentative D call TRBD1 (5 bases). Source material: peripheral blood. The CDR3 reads CASSLEGLMNTEAFF. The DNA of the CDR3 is TGTGCCAGCAGCTTGGAGGGGTTGATGAACACTGAAGCTTTCTTT.